This record looks at one T cell receptor (beta chain) sequence and its context. Its target is unknown. This entry is derived from a study of T-cell memory formation after mild COVID-19. Study conclusions and caveats: CD4+ contracting clones were mainly CM and EM; CD8+ ones, EMRA. Clones from the second wave (peaking day 37) had unconfirmed SARS-CoV-2 specificity. Balance between CD4 and CD8 was seen in clones contracting day 15 to 85, and a CD4+ lean was seen in later expanders. That cross-reactive memory joined was suggested by some responding clones appearing in pre-infection memory.

V dropped 2 bases and J dropped 4 bases, with 12 bases sitting between them. CDR3 size: 14 residues. CDR1 SGHKS and CDR2 YYEKEE come from the germline V gene (reference sequence). TCRdb re-derived calls from the 5' RACE reads in MiXCR, one entry per CDR3 protein. The repertoire includes around 300,000 distinct CDR3 sequences, roughly 15% of them detected once, and over 20% sits in the top ten. The chain uses TRBV5-5 and TRBJ1-1; tentative D call: TRBD1 (5 bases). The source material was PBMCs or a T cell subset sorted from them (not recorded which). The sequence was obtained from a man between 18 and 35 years old who had mild COVID-19 (a few samples of this study predate the infection). Cell type and time point are not known. Here the CDR3 DNA reads TGTGCCAGCAGCTTTCAGGGAGGGGCCACTGAAGCTTTCTTT. This encodes CASSFQGGATEAFF.